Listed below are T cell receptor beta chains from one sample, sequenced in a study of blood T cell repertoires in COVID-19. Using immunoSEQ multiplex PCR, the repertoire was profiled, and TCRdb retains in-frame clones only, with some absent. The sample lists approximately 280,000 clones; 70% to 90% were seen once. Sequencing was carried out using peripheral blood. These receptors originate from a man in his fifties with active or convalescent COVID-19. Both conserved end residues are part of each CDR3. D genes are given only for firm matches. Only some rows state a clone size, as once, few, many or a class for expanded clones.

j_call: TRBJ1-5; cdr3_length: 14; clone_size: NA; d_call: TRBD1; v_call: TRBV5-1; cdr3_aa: CASSKGQPNQPQHF; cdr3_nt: TGCGCCAGCAGCAAGGGACAGCCGAATCAGCCCCAGCATTTT
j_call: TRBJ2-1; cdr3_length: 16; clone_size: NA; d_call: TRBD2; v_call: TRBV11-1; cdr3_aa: CASSLGSGRVPDEQFF; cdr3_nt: TGTGCCAGCAGCTTAGGCAGCGGGAGGGTTCCGGATGAGCAGTTCTTC
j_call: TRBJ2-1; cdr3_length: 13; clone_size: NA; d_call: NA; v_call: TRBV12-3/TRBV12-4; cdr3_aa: CASAGLSGNEQFF; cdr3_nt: TGTGCCAGCGCGGGGCTTTCGGGCAATGAGCAGTTCTTC
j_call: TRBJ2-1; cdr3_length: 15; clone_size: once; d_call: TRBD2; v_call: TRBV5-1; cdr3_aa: CASSDGLVGGNEQFF; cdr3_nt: TGCGCCAGCAGTGACGGACTAGTCGGAGGCAATGAGCAGTTCTTC
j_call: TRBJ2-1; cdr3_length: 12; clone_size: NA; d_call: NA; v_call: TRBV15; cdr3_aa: CATSVAANEQFF; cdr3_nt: TGTGCCACCAGCGTTGCGGCAAATGAGCAGTTCTTC
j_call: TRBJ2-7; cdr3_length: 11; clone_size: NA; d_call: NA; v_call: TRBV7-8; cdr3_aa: CASSLVGGQYF; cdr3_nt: TGTGCCAGCAGCTTAGTCGGAGGGCAGTACTTC
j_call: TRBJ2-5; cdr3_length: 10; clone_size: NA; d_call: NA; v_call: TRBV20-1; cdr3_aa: CSALQETQYF; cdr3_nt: TGCAGTGCCCTACAAGAGACCCAGTACTTC
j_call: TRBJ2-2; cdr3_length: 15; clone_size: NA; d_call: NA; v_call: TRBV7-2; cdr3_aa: CASSSSNANTGELFF; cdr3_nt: TGTGCCAGCAGCTCCAGTAACGCGAACACCGGGGAGCTGTTTTTT
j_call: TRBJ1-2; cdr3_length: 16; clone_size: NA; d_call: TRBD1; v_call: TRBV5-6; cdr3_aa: CASSLSGTEANYGYTF; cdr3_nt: TGTGCCAGCAGCTTGTCCGGGACAGAAGCTAACTATGGCTACACCTTC
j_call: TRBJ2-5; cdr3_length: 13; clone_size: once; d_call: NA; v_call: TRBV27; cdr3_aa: CASSPTGFGTQYF; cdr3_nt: TGTGCCAGCAGCCCGACAGGATTCGGGACCCAGTACTTC
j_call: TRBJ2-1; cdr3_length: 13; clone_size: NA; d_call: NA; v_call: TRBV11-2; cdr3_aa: CASSLVGGNEQFF; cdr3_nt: TGTGCCAGCAGCTTAGTCGGGGGAAATGAGCAGTTCTTC
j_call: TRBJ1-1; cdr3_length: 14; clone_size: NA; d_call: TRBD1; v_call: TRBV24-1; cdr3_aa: CATSDRDRAISAFF; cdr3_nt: TGTGCCACCAGTGACCGGGACAGGGCAATCTCGGCTTTCTTT
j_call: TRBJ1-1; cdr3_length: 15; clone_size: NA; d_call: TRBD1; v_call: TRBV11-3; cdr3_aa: CASSKQGGLNTEAFF; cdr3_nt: TGTGCCAGCAGCAAGCAGGGGGGATTGAACACTGAAGCTTTCTTT
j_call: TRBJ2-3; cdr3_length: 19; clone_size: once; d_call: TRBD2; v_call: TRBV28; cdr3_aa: CASTLQWGTRGISTDTQYF; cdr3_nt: TGTGCCAGCACCCTACAGTGGGGGACTAGAGGTATCAGCACAGATACGCAGTATTTT
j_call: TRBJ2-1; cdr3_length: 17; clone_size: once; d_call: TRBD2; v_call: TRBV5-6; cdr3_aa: CASSAPFRDYLYNEQFF; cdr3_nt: TGTGCCAGCAGCGCCCCTTTCCGGGACTACCTATACAATGAGCAGTTCTTC
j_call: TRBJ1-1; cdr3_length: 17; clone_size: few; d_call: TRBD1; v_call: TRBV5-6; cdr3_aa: CASSLRRTGVRDTEAFF; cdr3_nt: TGTGCCAGCAGCTTGAGACGGACAGGGGTTAGGGACACTGAAGCTTTCTTT
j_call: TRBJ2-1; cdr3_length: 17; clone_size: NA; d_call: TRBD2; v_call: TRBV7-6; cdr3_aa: CASSSRFEREKYNEQFF; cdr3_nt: TGTGCCAGCAGCTCGAGATTCGAGCGGGAGAAGTACAATGAGCAGTTCTTC
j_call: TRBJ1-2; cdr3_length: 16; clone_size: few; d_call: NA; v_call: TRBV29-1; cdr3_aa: CSVEDRKPDRRRGYTF; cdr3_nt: TGCAGCGTTGAAGACCGGAAGCCCGACAGGCGAAGGGGCTACACCTTC
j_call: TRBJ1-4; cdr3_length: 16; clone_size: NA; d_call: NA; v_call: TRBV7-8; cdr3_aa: CASSLSPGRGNEKLFF; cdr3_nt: TGTGCCAGCAGCTTAAGCCCGGGCCGGGGTAATGAAAAACTGTTTTTT
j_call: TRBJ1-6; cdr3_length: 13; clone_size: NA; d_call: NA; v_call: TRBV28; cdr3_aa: CASSLRGNSPLHF; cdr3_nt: TGTGCCAGCAGTTTAAGGGGTAATTCACCCCTCCACTTT
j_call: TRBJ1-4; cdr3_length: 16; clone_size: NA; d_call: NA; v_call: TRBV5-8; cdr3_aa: CASSYTNRQHNEKLFF; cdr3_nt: TGTGCCAGCAGCTACACAAACAGACAGCATAATGAAAAACTGTTTTTT
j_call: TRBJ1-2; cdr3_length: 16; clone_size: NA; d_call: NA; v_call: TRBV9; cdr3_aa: CASSVAPEPLGYGYTF; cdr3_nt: TGTGCCAGCAGCGTAGCGCCCGAGCCTCTTGGCTATGGCTACACCTTC
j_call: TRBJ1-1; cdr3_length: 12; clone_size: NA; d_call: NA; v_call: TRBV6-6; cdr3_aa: CASSRLNTEAFF; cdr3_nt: TGTGCCAGCAGCCGTCTGAACACTGAAGCTTTCTTT
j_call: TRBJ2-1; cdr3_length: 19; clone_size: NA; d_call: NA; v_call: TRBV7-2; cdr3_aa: CASSSTTMGHLRIYNEQFF; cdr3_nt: TGTGCCAGCAGCTCCACTACTATGGGACACTTACGAATCTACAATGAGCAGTTCTTC
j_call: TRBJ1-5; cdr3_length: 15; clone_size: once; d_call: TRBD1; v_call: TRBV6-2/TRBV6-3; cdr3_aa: CASSGRQGSRQPQHF; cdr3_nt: TGTGCCAGCAGTGGACGACAGGGATCGCGTCAGCCCCAGCATTTT
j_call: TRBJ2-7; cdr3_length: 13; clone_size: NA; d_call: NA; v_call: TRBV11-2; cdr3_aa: CASSWGGPYEQYF; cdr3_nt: TGTGCCAGCAGCTGGGGGGGGCCCTACGAGCAGTACTTC
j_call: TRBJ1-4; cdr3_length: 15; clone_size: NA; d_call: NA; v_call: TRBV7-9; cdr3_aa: CASSPQEAGREKLFF; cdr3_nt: TGTGCCAGCAGCCCCCAGGAGGCCGGGAGGGAAAAACTGTTTTTT
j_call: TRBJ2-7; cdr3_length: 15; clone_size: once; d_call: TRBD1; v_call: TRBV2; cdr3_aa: CASRLGRQGQDEQYF; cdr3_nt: TGTGCCAGCAGATTAGGGAGACAGGGACAGGACGAGCAGTACTTC
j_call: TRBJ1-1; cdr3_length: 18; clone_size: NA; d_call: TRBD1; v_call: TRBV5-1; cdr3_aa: CASSLIPGQGKKNTEAFF; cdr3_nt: TGCGCCAGCAGCTTGATCCCGGGACAGGGGAAGAAGAACACTGAAGCTTTCTTT
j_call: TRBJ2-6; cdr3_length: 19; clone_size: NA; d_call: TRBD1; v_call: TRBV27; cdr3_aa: CASSPTGGPSYSGANVLTF; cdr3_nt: TGTGCCAGCAGTCCGACAGGGGGCCCTTCCTACTCTGGGGCCAACGTCCTGACTTTC
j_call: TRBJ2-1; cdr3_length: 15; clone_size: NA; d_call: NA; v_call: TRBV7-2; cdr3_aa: CASTPGEGSYNEQFF; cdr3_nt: TGTGCCAGCACCCCAGGGGAGGGGTCCTACAATGAGCAGTTCTTC
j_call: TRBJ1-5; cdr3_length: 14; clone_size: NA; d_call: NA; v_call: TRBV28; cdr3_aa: CASSLGGQFQPQHF; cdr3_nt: TGTGCCAGCAGTTTGGGAGGGCAGTTTCAGCCCCAGCATTTT
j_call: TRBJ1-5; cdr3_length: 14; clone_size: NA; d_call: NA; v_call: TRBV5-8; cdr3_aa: CASSSGQSGRPQHF; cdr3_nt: TGTGCCAGCAGCTCCGGACAGTCGGGCCGGCCCCAGCATTTT
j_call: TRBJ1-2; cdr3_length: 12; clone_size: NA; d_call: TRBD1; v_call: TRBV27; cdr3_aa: CASSATGSGYTF; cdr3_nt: TGTGCCAGCAGCGCGACAGGGAGCGGCTACACCTTC
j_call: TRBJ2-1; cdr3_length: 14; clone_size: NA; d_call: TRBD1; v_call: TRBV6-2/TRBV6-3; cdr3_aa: CASSYGDRDIEQFF; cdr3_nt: TGTGCCAGCAGTTACGGGGACAGGGACATTGAGCAGTTCTTC
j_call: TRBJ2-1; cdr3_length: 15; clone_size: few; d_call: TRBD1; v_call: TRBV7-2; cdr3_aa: CASSLVGQGSHEQFF; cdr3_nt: TGTGCCAGCAGCTTAGTGGGACAGGGTAGCCATGAGCAGTTCTTC
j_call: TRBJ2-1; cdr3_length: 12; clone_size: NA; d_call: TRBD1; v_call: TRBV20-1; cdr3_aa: CSASRQGDEQFF; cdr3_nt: TGCAGTGCTAGTCGGCAGGGGGATGAGCAGTTCTTC
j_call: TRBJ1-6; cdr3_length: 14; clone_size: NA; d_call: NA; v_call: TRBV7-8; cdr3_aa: CASSSTGYNSPLHF; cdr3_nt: TGTGCCAGCAGCTCTACAGGTTATAATTCACCCCTCCACTTT
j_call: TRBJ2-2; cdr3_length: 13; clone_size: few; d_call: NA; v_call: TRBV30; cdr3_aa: CAWTVLATGELFF; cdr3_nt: TGTGCCTGGACGGTGCTAGCGACCGGGGAGCTGTTTTTT
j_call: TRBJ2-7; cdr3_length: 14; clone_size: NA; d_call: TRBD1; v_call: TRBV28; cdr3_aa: CASSLVAGGPEQYF; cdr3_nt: TGTGCCAGCAGTTTAGTGGCAGGGGGCCCCGAGCAGTACTTC